These 28 T cell receptor beta chains originate from one sample sequenced in a study of T cell clonality in common variable immunodeficiency. Overall study findings and caveats: In common variable immunodeficiency, TCR beta chains reportedly carried fewer deletions and N-nucleotide insertions.

Sequencing used immunoSEQ multiplex PCR; TCRdb keeps in-frame clones, though not all of them. This sample has about 28,000 clones and no singletons, with approximately 3% in the ten largest. The antigens these receptors bind are not known. The sequenced sample was peripheral blood mononuclear cells. All receptors come from a human donor with common variable immunodeficiency.

A remark on this clone: The read is 3 residues too short to cover the CDR3 end, so that end is filled in from the germline J gene. The rearrangement joins TRBV7-2 to TRBJ2-3, with D tentatively TRBD2 (6 bases). This CDR3 is built from 14 residues. Trimming pared 5 bases from V and 6 bases from J, leaving 15 bases between. CDR1 SGHTA and CDR2 FQGNSA come from the germline V gene. The part of the CDR3 DNA that was read is TGTGCCAGCAGCCCGGGTGCGGGGCCGGATACG. Translated: CASSPGAGPDT. The complete CDR3 sequence is CASSPGAGPDTQYF. Full variable domain (remainder filled in from reference TRBV7-2 and TRBJ2-3): GAGVSQSPSNKVTEKGKDVELRCDPISGHTALYWYRQSLGQGLEFLIYFQGNSAPDKSGLPSDRFSAERTGGSVSTLTIQRTQQEDSAVYLCASSPGAGPDTQYFGPGTRLTVL.

As concerns this clone: Coverage ceases 3 residues before the CDR3 finishes, and the germline J gene fills in the end. This chain uses TRBV7-2 with TRBJ2-1; D not certain. This CDR3 has 18 amino acids. V lost 0 bases and J 0 bases, leaving 15 bases between the germline ends. Germline CDR1 reads SGHTA; CDR2 reads FQGNSA. The covered CDR3 bases are TGTGCCAGCAGCTTAGCCCCCGGGTCTTCCTTCTCCTACAATGAG. It specifies CASSLAPGSSFSYNE. In full, the CDR3 is CASSLAPGSSFSYNEQFF.

A few counts support this clone. The read ends 3 residues shy of where the CDR3 ends; the end is completed using the germline J gene. The chain has TRBV5-1 and TRBJ2-5; 7 nucleotides match TRBD1. CDR1 is SGHRS and CDR2 is YFSETQ in the germline V gene. V lost 3 bases and J lost 2; bases outside the gene matches: 4. The CDR3 extends over 14 amino acids. The DNA read from the CDR3 is TGCGCCAGCAGCTCGGGACAGCCGCAAGAGACC. This translates into CASSSGQPQET. The entire CDR3 is CASSSGQPQETQYF.

A few counts support this clone. The sequence runs out 3 residues before the end of the CDR3; the remainder is reconstructed from the germline J gene. The chain combines TRBV7-9 with TRBJ1-1; tentatively, D is TRBD1 (5 bases). This CDR3 region has 15 residues. Germline CDR1 SEHNR, CDR2 FQNEAQ (reference sequence). With 5 bases removed from V and 1 base from J, the gap between germline ends came to 14 bases. CDR3 protein: CASSLQGRGNTEAFF. CDR3 DNA (partial): TGTGCCAGCAGCCTGCAGGGTCGAGGGAACACTGAA.

This clone was recorded many times. Coverage ceases 3 residues before the CDR3 finishes, and the germline J gene fills in the end. The V and J genes are TRBV23-1 and TRBJ2-1; 8 nucleotides line up with TRBD1. TRBV23-1 is filed as an ORF, its function uncertain. Trimming took 0 bases from V and 7 from J; bases not matched to a gene: 8. There are 16 residues in the CDR3. Incomplete CDR3 DNA: TGCGCCAGCAGTCAATCCACAGGGGGATTATGGAATGAG. It codes for CASSQSTGGLWNE. The entire CDR3 reads CASSQSTGGLWNEQFF.

This clone was seen more than once but under ten times. The read stops 3 residues short of the end of the CDR3; the missing end is completed from the germline J gene. The chain couples TRBV29-1 to TRBJ1-2; no clear D gene. The germline V gene has CDR1 SQVTM and CDR2 ANQGSEA. This CDR3 spans 14 amino acids. The CDR3 is CSVAPPVRSGGYTF. The CDR3 DNA, read in part, is TGCAGCGTTGCACCCCCAGTAAGGTCGGGGGGC.

This clone was observed a handful of times. The missing CDR3 end, 3 residues past where the read stops, is filled in from the germline J gene. V usage is TRBV19 and J usage is TRBJ2-2, with 8 nucleotides matching TRBD2. Trimming at V came to 9 bases and at J to 1 base, leaving 1 base not matched to a gene. The V gene's germline CDR1 is LNHDA and CDR2 SQIVND (reference sequence). There are 13 residues in the CDR3. The DNA read from the CDR3 is TGTGCCAGCGGGACTAGGAACACCGGGGAG. Its translation: CASGTRNTGE. The whole CDR3 region reads CASGTRNTGELFF.

Many counts were recorded for this clone. The CDR3 goes on 3 residues after the read ends, and that part is filled in from the germline J gene. The V and J genes are TRBV6-1 and TRBJ2-7, with a tentative D call TRBD1 (6 bases). Per the germline V gene, CDR1 is MNHNS and CDR2 is SASEGT. The V end was cut by 0 bases, the J end by 5 bases, with 14 bases between. The CDR3 runs to 15 residues. The sequenced CDR3 bases are TGTGCCAGCAGTGAAGCGCATCATTACAGGGACGAG. Its translation: CASSEAHHYRDE. The entire CDR3 sequence reads CASSEAHHYRDEQYF.

A word on this clone: The CDR3 is cut off 3 residues early in the read; its end comes from the germline J gene. The chain couples TRBV19 to TRBJ1-5; D is unresolved. The germline V gene has CDR1 LNHDA and CDR2 SQIVND (reference sequence). The CDR3 is 15 amino acids. V lost 3 bases, J lost 6 bases, and 15 bases lay in between. The DNA read from the CDR3 is TGTGCCAGTAGTATTCGGGGAAAGATGAGTCAGCCC. It is translated as CASSIRGKMSQP. The CDR3 in its entirety is CASSIRGKMSQPQHF.

A few counts support this clone. Read data end 3 residues before the CDR3 end; the end is taken from the germline J gene. This chain connects TRBV2 to TRBJ1-4; D is unclear. V was pared by 4 bases and J by 2 bases, with 5 bases between. The CDR3 totals 13 residues. The germline CDR1 and CDR2 sequences are SNHLY and FYNNEI. Partial CDR3 DNA: TGTGCCAGCAGTGTATATACTAATGAAAAA. Amino acid sequence: CASSVYTNEK. In full, the CDR3 is CASSVYTNEKLFF.

This clone occurred many times. CDR3 loop: CASSLSVGQETQYF. Partial CDR3 DNA: TGCGCCAGCAGCTTGAGCGTTGGGCAAGAGACC. The chain employs TRBV5-1 and TRBJ2-5; D is uncertain. The read comes to an end 3 residues before the CDR3 does, leaving the germline J gene to fill in the end. V was cut by 1 base and J by 2 bases, with 9 bases left in between. Germline CDR1 SGHRS, CDR2 YFSETQ. This CDR3 is 14 amino acids long.

On this clone: The CDR3 end lies 3 residues beyond the end of the read and is filled in from the germline J gene. The rearrangement links TRBV7-3 to TRBJ2-7, with 8 bases that match TRBD2. Germline assignment: CDR1 SGHTA and CDR2 FQGTGA. The ends lost 5 bases at V and 5 bases at J; junction bases unmatched: 8. The CDR3 consists of 14 residues. CDR3 protein: CASSASGGGHEQYF. CDR3 bases read: TGTGCCAGCAGCGCAAGCGGGGGAGGCCACGAG.

Of note for this clone: The read comes to an end 3 residues before the CDR3 does, leaving the germline J gene to fill in the end. This rearrangement joins TRBV23-1 to TRBJ2-1; 7 nucleotides align to TRBD2. TRBV23-1 is filed as an ORF, its function uncertain. V lost 1 base, J lost 3 bases, and 18 bases stayed unmatched. The CDR3 extends over 20 amino acids. CDR3 residues: CASSQYLRGGVEAVYNEQFF. The DNA read from the CDR3 is TGCGCCAGCAGTCAATACCTAAGGGGAGGGGTAGAGGCCGTCTACAATGAG.

Worth noting for this clone: The read terminates 3 residues before the CDR3 end, so the remaining end is supplied by the germline J gene. This chain connects TRBV13 to TRBJ2-3; perhaps TRBD2 as D (6 bases). The CDR3 covers 15 residues. Germline lookup yields CDR1 PRHDT and CDR2 FYEKMQ (reference sequence). Trimming cost V 3 bases and J 2 bases, with 12 bases left between them. The part of the CDR3 DNA that was read is TGTGCCAGCAGCTTTGGACTAATGTCCACAGATACG. Its translation is CASSFGLMSTDT. The full CDR3 is CASSFGLMSTDTQYF.

This clone was detected many times. The sequenced fragment ends 3 residues before the CDR3 boundary, so the rest is inferred from the germline J gene. The chain has TRBV18 and TRBJ2-4; D gene uncertain. Trimming pared 6 bases from V and 0 bases from J, leaving 15 bases between. Per germline, CDR1 KGHSH and CDR2 LQKENI. This CDR3 is 16 amino acids long. The CDR3 here is CASSPPQQLAKNIQYF. The part of the CDR3 DNA that was read is TGTGCCAGCTCGCCTCCCCAACAGCTAGCCAAAAACATT. Drawing the rest from reference TRBV18 and TRBJ2-4, the complete variable domain is NAGVMQNPRHLVRRRGQEARLRCSPMKGHSHVYWYRQLPEEGLKFMVYLQKENIIDESGMPKERFSAEFPKEGPSILRIQQVVRGDSAAYFCASSPPQQLAKNIQYFGAGTRLSVL.

The sample holds many counts of this clone. The CDR3 goes on 3 residues after the read ends, and that part is filled in from the germline J gene. This sequence joins TRBV13 and TRBJ2-1; weak D call: TRBD2 (5 bases). This CDR3 region has 16 residues. V shed 4 bases and J shed 8 bases, with 21 bases lying between them. Per the germline V gene, CDR1 is PRHDT and CDR2 is FYEKMQ (reference sequence). CDR3 sequence reads: CASSSPGVVGYDEQFF. CDR3 DNA, as far as it was read: TGTGCCAGCAGCTCCCCCGGGGTGGTAGGATACGATGAG.

As to this clone: The CDR3 extends 3 residues past the end of the read, so its final part is completed from the germline J gene. V usage is TRBV6-2 or TRBV6-3 and J usage is TRBJ1-1, with 7 bases identical to TRBD1. The CDR3 is 14 amino acids. V gave up 5 bases and J gave up 0 bases; unmatched junction bases: 3. CDR1 MNHEY and CDR2 SVGEGT come from the germline V gene. The part of the CDR3 DNA that was read is TGTGCCAGCAGTCCGGGACAGATGAACACTGAA. It is translated as CASSPGQMNTE. The whole CDR3 sequence reads CASSPGQMNTEAFF.

The table lists this clone with a few counts. The read is 3 residues too short to cover the CDR3 end, so that end is filled in from the germline J gene. The chain is built from TRBV19 and TRBJ2-5; TRBD2 aligns across 16 bases. The CDR3 loop spans 16 amino acids. The germline V gene has CDR1 LNHDA and CDR2 SQIVND (reference sequence). Trimming at V came to 3 bases and at J to 6 bases, leaving 4 bases not matched to a gene. CDR3 sequence: CASSIGTSGGGQTQYF. The sequenced CDR3 bases are TGTGCCAGTAGTATCGGGACTAGCGGGGGGGGGCAGACC.

In this sample, this clone turned up a few times. This CDR3 is CASSFTGQASGYTF. Partial CDR3 DNA: TGTGCCAGCAGTTTTACCGGACAGGCAAGTGGC. V gene TRBV6-2 or TRBV6-3 combines with J gene TRBJ1-2; 7 bases are shared with TRBD1. The sequence runs out 3 residues before the end of the CDR3; the remainder is reconstructed from the germline J gene. CDR3 length equals 14 residues. The V gene's germline CDR1 is MNHEY and CDR2 SVGEGT. V shed 4 bases and J 7 bases; nucleotides not matched to a gene: 9.

Details on this clone: With the read ending 3 residues before the CDR3 end, the germline J gene is used to fill in that end. The rearrangement uses TRBV7-9 and TRBJ1-6; D gene unclear. Trimming cost V 6 bases and J 4 bases, with 7 bases left between them. The CDR3 runs 13 residues. Germline CDR1 and CDR2: SEHNR and FQNEAQ (reference sequence). The CDR3 protein is CASSIAYNSPLHF. Incomplete CDR3 DNA: TGTGCCAGCAGTATAGCGTATAATTCACCC.

Concerning this clone itself: The sequence runs out 3 residues before the end of the CDR3; the remainder is reconstructed from the germline J gene. The chain joins TRBV7-9 to TRBJ2-6; 7 bases are shared with TRBD1. Germline CDR1 SEHNR, CDR2 FQNEAQ (reference sequence). The CDR3 consists of 15 residues. V was clipped by 1 base and J by 4 bases; unmatched bases: 1. The sequenced CDR3 bases are TGTGCCAGCAGCTTAGAGGGGGCCGGGGCCAACGTC. Encoded protein: CASSLEGAGANV. The complete CDR3 protein is CASSLEGAGANVLTF.

A remark on this clone: The read is 3 residues too short to cover the CDR3 end, so that end is filled in from the germline J gene. This chain joins TRBV11-3 and TRBJ2-5; TRBD2 might be the D (5 bases). The CDR3 is made up of 15 amino acids. Germline V gene data show CDR1 as SGHNT and CDR2 as YENEEA. Trimming shortened V by 1 base and J by 5 bases, and 14 bases separated the two germline ends. The DNA read from the CDR3 is TGTGCCAGCAGCTTAGGATCTAGTACGGGGGAGACC. It is translated as CASSLGSSTGET. The full CDR3 sequence reads CASSLGSSTGETQYF.

This clone has a handful of counts. A much larger clone sits a single nucleotide away, making a read error possible. The read gets to within 3 residues of the CDR3 end, and the germline J gene fills in the rest. Other DNA sequences from this sample encode an identical CDR3 as well. The chain uses TRBV5-1 and TRBJ2-7; the D is unclear. CDR1 SGHRS and CDR2 YFSETQ come from the germline V gene. Trimming took off 0 bases at V and 2 bases at J, with 6 bases between the two ends. This CDR3 is 13 amino acids long. The CDR3 spells CASSLEPPYEQYF. CDR3 DNA, as far as it was read: TGCGCCAGCAGCTTGGAGCCCCCCTACGAG.

There are a few counts of this clone. The read comes to an end 3 residues before the CDR3 does, leaving the germline J gene to fill in the end. The gene calls are TRBV11-1 and TRBJ2-1, with 7 bases matching TRBD1. The CDR3 has 15 residues. V lost 1 base and J lost 2; bases outside the gene matches: 2. Germline loops: CDR1 SGHAT, CDR2 FQDESV (reference sequence). The CDR3 spells CASSLGRGTYNEQFF. The CDR3 DNA, read in part, is TGTGCCAGCAGCTTAGGCAGGGGGACCTACAATGAG.

This clone was seen at least ten times. Read coverage stops 3 residues before the CDR3 terminus; the germline J gene supplies the remainder. V and J are TRBV5-4 and TRBJ1-1, with D perhaps TRBD1 (5 bases). CDR1 SGHNT and CDR2 YYREEE come from the germline V gene (reference sequence). The CDR3 totals 14 residues. V shed 1 base and J shed 1 base, with 8 bases lying between them. The CDR3 DNA, read in part, is TGTGCCAGCAGCTTGAATAGGGGGAACACTGAA. It yields the protein CASSLNRGNTE. The full CDR3 reads CASSLNRGNTEAFF.

On this clone: The read ends 3 residues before the CDR3 terminus; that terminus is restored from the germline J gene. V and J are TRBV7-2 and TRBJ1-4; 7 bases are a match to TRBD1. The V segment lost 1 base and the J segment 5 bases; nucleotides outside the gene matches: 4. From germline, CDR1 is SGHTA and CDR2 FQGNSA. This CDR3 spans 15 amino acids. The CDR3 here is CASSLGRGENEKLFF. Partial CDR3 DNA: TGTGCCAGCAGCTTAGGCAGGGGGGAAAATGAAAAA.

Details on this clone: The observed sequence ends 3 residues before the CDR3 terminus, with the missing tail filled in from the germline J gene. The rearrangement links TRBV30 to TRBJ2-7; 10 nucleotides agree with TRBD2. Germline lookup yields CDR1 GTSNPN and CDR2 SVGIG (reference sequence). The CDR3 loop spans 13 amino acids. V lost 4 bases, J lost 3 bases, and 3 bases stayed unmatched. The CDR3 sequence is CAWIERGGYEQYF. Incomplete CDR3 DNA: TGTGCCTGGATCGAGCGGGGGGGCTACGAG.

This clone was picked up a small number of times. The DNA ends 3 residues before the CDR3 does, and the rest of the CDR3 is filled in from the germline J gene. The rearrangement links TRBV18 to TRBJ1-2; D is possibly TRBD1 (5 bases). Germline V lookup: CDR1 KGHSH, CDR2 LQKENI. The V end was cut by 0 bases, the J end by 4 bases, with 12 bases between. The length of the CDR3 is 15 residues. The covered CDR3 bases are TGTGCCAGCTCACCACCAGGGGTGACACCCTATGGC. Its translation: CASSPPGVTPYG. The whole CDR3 reads CASSPPGVTPYGYTF.